This T cell receptor (beta chain) was obtained from a study of blood T cells in healthy people across ages. About the study: Through template switching, about one barcoded beta molecule was captured per two T cells, as measured in model experiments.

Overall study results and limits: Whereas aged donors had fewer naive CD4+ cells, long-lived donors had more of them and higher diversity. The study found TCR beta diversity correlated strongly with naive T cell percentage.

The donors, all healthy, were Caucasians living in Russia, aged roughly 6 to 100. In germline, CDR1 is SGHTA, CDR2 FQGNSA. J gave up 5 bases and V 6 bases, and 10 bases lay outside the gene matches. CDR3 length: 16 residues. Sample-barcoded 5' priming and a J-beta primer mix drove a second PCR of roughly 6 to 12 cycles. One entry per CDR3 protein results from TCRdb running MiXCR on the 5' RACE reads. The sample has 730,000 or so distinct CDR3 sequences, roughly two fifths seen once. In its sample, this clonotype was seen once. Its antigen is still unknown. The origin of this receptor is a man older than 75 in good health. Sequencing used blood. V gene TRBV7-2 combines with J gene TRBJ2-2; 9 positions agree with TRBD2. DNA for the CDR3: TGTGCCAGCAGGTTCGGGGTAGCGGGAGTGACCGGGGAGCTGTTTTTT. Its translation: CASRFGVAGVTGELFF.